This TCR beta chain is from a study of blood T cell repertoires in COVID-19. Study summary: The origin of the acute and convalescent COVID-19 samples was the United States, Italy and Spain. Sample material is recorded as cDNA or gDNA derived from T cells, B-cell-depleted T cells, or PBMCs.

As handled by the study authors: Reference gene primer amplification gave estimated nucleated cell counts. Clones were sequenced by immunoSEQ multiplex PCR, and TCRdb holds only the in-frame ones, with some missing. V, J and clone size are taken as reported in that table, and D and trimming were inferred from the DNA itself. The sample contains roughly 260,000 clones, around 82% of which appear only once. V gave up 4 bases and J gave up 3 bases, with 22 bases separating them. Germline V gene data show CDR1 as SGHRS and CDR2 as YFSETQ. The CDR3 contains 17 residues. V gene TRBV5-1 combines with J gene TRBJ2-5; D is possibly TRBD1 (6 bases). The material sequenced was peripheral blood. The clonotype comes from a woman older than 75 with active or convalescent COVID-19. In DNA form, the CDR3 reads TGCGCCAGCAGCGCCAATACAGGGCGAGGCACAAAAGAGACCCAGTACTTC. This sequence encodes CASSANTGRGTKETQYF. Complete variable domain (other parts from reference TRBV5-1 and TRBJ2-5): KAGVTQTPRYLIKTRGQQVTLSCSPISGHRSVSWYQQTPGQGLQFLFEYFSETQRNKGNFPGRFSGRQFSNSRSEMNVSTLELGDSALYLCASSANTGRGTKETQYFGPGTRLLVL.